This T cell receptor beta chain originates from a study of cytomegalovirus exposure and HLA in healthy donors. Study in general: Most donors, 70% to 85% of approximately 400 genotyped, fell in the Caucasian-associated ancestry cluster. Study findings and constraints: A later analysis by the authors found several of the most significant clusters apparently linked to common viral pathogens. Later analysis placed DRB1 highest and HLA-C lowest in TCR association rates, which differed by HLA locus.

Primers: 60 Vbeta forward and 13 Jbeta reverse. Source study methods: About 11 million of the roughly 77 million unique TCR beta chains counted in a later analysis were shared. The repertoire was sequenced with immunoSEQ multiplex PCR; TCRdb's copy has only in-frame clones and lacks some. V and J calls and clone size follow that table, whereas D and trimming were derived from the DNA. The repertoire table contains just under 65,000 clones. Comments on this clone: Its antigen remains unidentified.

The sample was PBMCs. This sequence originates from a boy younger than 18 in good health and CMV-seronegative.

CDR3 DNA sequence: TGTGCCTGGTCTGAAGGCGGGCCCCTAGCCAAAAACATTCAGTACTTC. It specifies CAWSEGGPLAKNIQYF. This chain links TRBV30 with TRBJ2-4; D possibly corresponds to TRBD2 (5 bases). The ends were cut back, 5 bases at V and 0 bases at J, with 17 bases in the middle. In germline, CDR1 is GTSNPN, CDR2 SVGIG (reference sequence). The CDR3 covers 16 residues. The whole variable domain, filled in from reference TRBV30 and TRBJ2-4, reads SQTIHQWPATLVQPVGSPLSLECTVEGTSNPNLYWYRQAAGRGLQLLFYSVGIGQISSEVPQNLSASRPQDRQFILSSKKLLLSDSGFYLCAWSEGGPLAKNIQYFGAGTRLSVL.